A selection of T cell receptor beta chains follows, all from one sample in a study of blood T cell repertoires in COVID-19. Assay: immunoSEQ multiplex PCR; the TCRdb copy retains only in-frame clones and omits some. Among approximately 220,000 clones, around 80% were seen once, and the ten largest hold about 8.9%. The sequenced material came from peripheral blood. These receptors originate from a woman between 45 and 60 years old with acute or convalescent COVID-19. The CDR3 runs from the conserved cysteine through the conserved F or W. A D gene is named only where the DNA matches it firmly. Size tells how often a clone was seen (once, few, many) or the class of an expanded clone, and some rows leave it out.

CDR3 DNA: TGCGCCAGCAGCTTGCGGTTACGACAGGGAACCTCCTACGAGCAGTACTTC
CDR3 protein: CASSLRLRQGTSYEQYF
V gene: TRBV5-1
clone size: .
D gene: TRBD1
J gene: TRBJ2-7

CDR3 DNA: TGCGCCAGCAGTGCCTTCAGCTCTGGAAACACCATATATTTT
CDR3 protein: CASSAFSSGNTIYF
V gene: TRBV10-1
clone size: .
D gene: .
J gene: TRBJ1-3

CDR3 DNA: TGCGCCAGCAGCTTGGAGGGCGGGGGTTCACCCCTCCACTTT
CDR3 protein: CASSLEGGGSPLHF
V gene: TRBV5-1
clone size: .
D gene: .
J gene: TRBJ1-6

CDR3 DNA: TGTGCCAGCAGGTCCGGGACTGCCTTTAATGAGCAGTTCTTC
CDR3 protein: CASRSGTAFNEQFF
V gene: TRBV28
clone size: .
D gene: .
J gene: TRBJ2-1

CDR3 DNA: TGTGCCAGCAGTCTTCCGGGAGGGCCCGGAGAGACCCAGTACTTC
CDR3 protein: CASSLPGGPGETQYF
V gene: TRBV28
clone size: .
D gene: TRBD2
J gene: TRBJ2-5

CDR3 DNA: TGTGCCAGCAGCCAAAGCTCCAATCAGCCCCAGCATTTT
CDR3 protein: CASSQSSNQPQHF
V gene: TRBV3-1/TRBV3-2
clone size: .
D gene: .
J gene: TRBJ1-5

CDR3 DNA: TGCGCCAGCAGCTTGGGGACAGGGGGACAGCCCCAGCATTTT
CDR3 protein: CASSLGTGGQPQHF
V gene: TRBV5-1
clone size: .
D gene: TRBD1
J gene: TRBJ1-5

CDR3 DNA: TGTGCCAGCAGCCCATGGACTGCCTATGGGACCCAGTACTTC
CDR3 protein: CASSPWTAYGTQYF
V gene: TRBV11-1
clone size: .
D gene: .
J gene: TRBJ2-5

CDR3 DNA: TGTGCCAGCAGTTCCGGGGGGAAGGGCACAGATACGCAGTATTTT
CDR3 protein: CASSSGGKGTDTQYF
V gene: TRBV2
clone size: .
D gene: TRBD2
J gene: TRBJ2-3

CDR3 DNA: TGTGCCACCGACAGCGGGACTAGCAAATATACCGGGGAGCTGTTTTTT
CDR3 protein: CATDSGTSKYTGELFF
V gene: TRBV2
clone size: .
D gene: TRBD2
J gene: TRBJ2-2

CDR3 DNA: TGTGCCAGCAGTGATAGGACAGGTTCCTACGAGCAGTACTTC
CDR3 protein: CASSDRTGSYEQYF
V gene: TRBV25-1
clone size: .
D gene: TRBD1
J gene: TRBJ2-7

CDR3 DNA: TGTGCCAGCAGCCCCCCCGGGACTACTTTAGATACGCAGTATTTT
CDR3 protein: CASSPPGTTLDTQYF
V gene: TRBV7-9
clone size: .
D gene: TRBD2
J gene: TRBJ2-3

CDR3 DNA: TGTGCCAGCAGTTTTTTTATTGACTCAGTGGCCCTAAATGGAGAGCAGTTCTTC
CDR3 protein: CASSFFIDSVALNGEQFF
V gene: TRBV28
clone size: .
D gene: .
J gene: TRBJ2-1

CDR3 DNA: TGTGCCAGCAGCTTGACGGGGACTGGGCAGTACTTC
CDR3 protein: CASSLTGTGQYF
V gene: TRBV5-5
clone size: .
D gene: .
J gene: TRBJ2-7

CDR3 DNA: TGCAGCGTTGACAGGCAATGGACCGGGGAGCTGTTTTTT
CDR3 protein: CSVDRQWTGELFF
V gene: TRBV29-1
clone size: few
D gene: .
J gene: TRBJ2-2

CDR3 DNA: TGCGCCAGCAGCCTACTGACGGGAGCTGAGCAGTACTTC
CDR3 protein: CASSLLTGAEQYF
V gene: TRBV5-1
clone size: .
D gene: .
J gene: TRBJ2-7

CDR3 DNA: TGTGCCAGCAGCTTTCCCCTAGCGGGAGCGGGGGAGACCCAGTACTTC
CDR3 protein: CASSFPLAGAGETQYF
V gene: TRBV5-4
clone size: once
D gene: TRBD2
J gene: TRBJ2-5

CDR3 DNA: TGTGCCAGCAGCTTAGGGGTCGCCGGGAACAATGAGCAGTTCTTC
CDR3 protein: CASSLGVAGNNEQFF
V gene: TRBV11-3
clone size: .
D gene: .
J gene: TRBJ2-1

CDR3 DNA: TGTGCCAGCTCACCACCTAGCAGCAATGAGCAGTTCTTC
CDR3 protein: CASSPPSSNEQFF
V gene: TRBV18
clone size: .
D gene: .
J gene: TRBJ2-1

CDR3 DNA: TGCGCCAGCAGCTTGGCCAGACTAGCGGGACCCTACGAGCAGTACTTC
CDR3 protein: CASSLARLAGPYEQYF
V gene: TRBV5-1
clone size: .
D gene: TRBD2
J gene: TRBJ2-7

CDR3 DNA: TGTGCCTTTATTGGACAGGGGGCTAGCGGCTACACCTTC
CDR3 protein: CAFIGQGASGYTF
V gene: TRBV30
clone size: once
D gene: TRBD1
J gene: TRBJ1-2

CDR3 DNA: TGTGCCAGCAGCCAAGAAGATTACGGAGAGACCCAGTACTTC
CDR3 protein: CASSQEDYGETQYF
V gene: TRBV3-1/TRBV3-2
clone size: once
D gene: .
J gene: TRBJ2-5

CDR3 DNA: TGTGCCAGTACCCCGGACAGGGGGCTCGAAAAACTGTTTTTT
CDR3 protein: CASTPDRGLEKLFF
V gene: TRBV19
clone size: .
D gene: TRBD1
J gene: TRBJ1-4

CDR3 DNA: TGTGCCAGCAGCATGGGACATTGGGGCTACACCTTC
CDR3 protein: CASSMGHWGYTF
V gene: TRBV5-5
clone size: .
D gene: .
J gene: TRBJ1-2

CDR3 DNA: TGTGCCAGCAGTCCGCCCGCAGGCCCTAATGAAGCTTTCTTT
CDR3 protein: CASSPPAGPNEAFF
V gene: TRBV6-5
clone size: .
D gene: .
J gene: TRBJ1-1

CDR3 DNA: TGTGCCAGCAGTTACGGGGAACTAGGAGAGACCCAGTACTTC
CDR3 protein: CASSYGELGETQYF
V gene: TRBV6-5
clone size: .
D gene: .
J gene: TRBJ2-5

CDR3 DNA: TGTGCCAGCCAACCGGAGGCGGGACTAGCGGAGGGGGAGCAGTTCTTC
CDR3 protein: CASQPEAGLAEGEQFF
V gene: TRBV7-2
clone size: .
D gene: TRBD2
J gene: TRBJ2-1

CDR3 DNA: TGTGCCAGTAGACGCGGAGGGAACACCGGGGAGCTGTTTTTT
CDR3 protein: CASRRGGNTGELFF
V gene: TRBV19
clone size: few
D gene: .
J gene: TRBJ2-2

CDR3 DNA: TGTGCCAGCACGTCGGACTTGTCCTACAATGAGCAGTTCTTC
CDR3 protein: CASTSDLSYNEQFF
V gene: TRBV2
clone size: once
D gene: .
J gene: TRBJ2-1

CDR3 DNA: TGTGCCAGCAGCCGCTTCGGGATTAGCGGGAACACCGGGGAGCTGTTTTTT
CDR3 protein: CASSRFGISGNTGELFF
V gene: TRBV14
clone size: .
D gene: .
J gene: TRBJ2-2

CDR3 DNA: TGTGCCAGCAGCCAGGGACTGGGCGAGCAGTACTTC
CDR3 protein: CASSQGLGEQYF
V gene: TRBV4-2
clone size: .
D gene: .
J gene: TRBJ2-7

CDR3 DNA: TGCGCCAGCAGATTTCAGCGGGAGGGAGAGACCCAGTACTTC
CDR3 protein: CASRFQREGETQYF
V gene: TRBV10-2
clone size: .
D gene: TRBD2
J gene: TRBJ2-5

CDR3 DNA: TGTGCCAGCAGCTCGTCTTCAGATACGCAGTATTTT
CDR3 protein: CASSSSSDTQYF
V gene: TRBV11-2
clone size: .
D gene: .
J gene: TRBJ2-3

CDR3 DNA: TGTGCCACCAGTGAGTCTGAGGCTAATGAAAAACTGTTTTTT
CDR3 protein: CATSESEANEKLFF
V gene: TRBV24-1
clone size: .
D gene: .
J gene: TRBJ1-4

CDR3 DNA: TGCGCCAGCAGCTTGATGGCCGCCGTCTCTGGAAACACCATATATTTT
CDR3 protein: CASSLMAAVSGNTIYF
V gene: TRBV5-1
clone size: many
D gene: .
J gene: TRBJ1-3

CDR3 DNA: TGTGCCAGCAGCCCATGGACGGGAGCTGCCTCTGGGGCCAACGTCCTGACTTTC
CDR3 protein: CASSPWTGAASGANVLTF
V gene: TRBV5-4
clone size: .
D gene: .
J gene: TRBJ2-6

CDR3 DNA: TGTGCCAGCAGCTTGGACTTCTACGAGCAGTACTTC
CDR3 protein: CASSLDFYEQYF
V gene: TRBV5-4
clone size: .
D gene: .
J gene: TRBJ2-7

CDR3 DNA: TGTGCCTGGAGTGGGGACTTCTACAATGAGCAGTTCTTC
CDR3 protein: CAWSGDFYNEQFF
V gene: TRBV30
clone size: once
D gene: .
J gene: TRBJ2-1

CDR3 DNA: TGTGCCAGCAGCCGGAGAGGGAGCACAGATACGCAGTATTTT
CDR3 protein: CASSRRGSTDTQYF
V gene: TRBV3-1/TRBV3-2
clone size: .
D gene: .
J gene: TRBJ2-3

CDR3 DNA: TGTGCCACCAGTGATTCCGGGACAGGGGTGAACAATGAGCAGTTCTTC
CDR3 protein: CATSDSGTGVNNEQFF
V gene: TRBV24-1
clone size: .
D gene: TRBD1
J gene: TRBJ2-1

CDR3 DNA: TGTGCCAGCAGTGCCGCCGGGACTAGTTTCAATGAGCAGTTCTTC
CDR3 protein: CASSAAGTSFNEQFF
V gene: TRBV28
clone size: once
D gene: TRBD2
J gene: TRBJ2-1

CDR3 DNA: TGCGCCAGCAGCCAAGAGGGCCCCCAACCGGGGGAGCAGTACTTC
CDR3 protein: CASSQEGPQPGEQYF
V gene: TRBV4-1
clone size: .
D gene: .
J gene: TRBJ2-7

CDR3 DNA: TGTGCCAGCAGCTTAGCGCCGACGGACAGGGGCTCTGGAAACACCATATATTTT
CDR3 protein: CASSLAPTDRGSGNTIYF
V gene: TRBV7-9
clone size: once
D gene: TRBD1
J gene: TRBJ1-3

CDR3 DNA: TGTGCCAGCAGTTTAAGGGAGACCATCTACGAGCAGTACTTC
CDR3 protein: CASSLRETIYEQYF
V gene: TRBV27
clone size: .
D gene: .
J gene: TRBJ2-7

CDR3 DNA: TGTGCCAGCAGAGATCTAGCGGACACCGGGGAGCTGTTTTTT
CDR3 protein: CASRDLADTGELFF
V gene: TRBV7-9
clone size: .
D gene: TRBD2
J gene: TRBJ2-2

CDR3 DNA: TGTGCCAGCTTTGACAGGACCGAAGAGACCCAGTACTTC
CDR3 protein: CASFDRTEETQYF
V gene: TRBV2
clone size: .
D gene: .
J gene: TRBJ2-5

CDR3 DNA: TGCAGTGCTAGTAAGCGGTTCAGCACAGATACGCAGTATTTT
CDR3 protein: CSASKRFSTDTQYF
V gene: TRBV20-1
clone size: .
D gene: .
J gene: TRBJ2-3